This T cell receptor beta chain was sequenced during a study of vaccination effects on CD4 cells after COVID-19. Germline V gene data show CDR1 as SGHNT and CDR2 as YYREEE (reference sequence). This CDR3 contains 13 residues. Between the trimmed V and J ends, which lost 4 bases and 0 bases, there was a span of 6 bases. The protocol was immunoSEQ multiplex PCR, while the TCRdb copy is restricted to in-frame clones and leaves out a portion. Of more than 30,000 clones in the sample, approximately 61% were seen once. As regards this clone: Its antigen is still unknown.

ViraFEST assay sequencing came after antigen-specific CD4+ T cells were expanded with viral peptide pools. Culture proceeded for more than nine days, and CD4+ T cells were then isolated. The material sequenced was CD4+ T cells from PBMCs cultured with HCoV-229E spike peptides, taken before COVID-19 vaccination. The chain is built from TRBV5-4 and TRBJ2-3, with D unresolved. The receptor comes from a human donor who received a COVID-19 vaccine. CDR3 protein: CASSATSTDTQYF. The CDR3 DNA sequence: TGTGCCAGCAGCGCGACTAGCACAGATACGCAGTATTTT.